This T cell receptor beta chain was profiled in a study of CD4 T cells in relation to SARS-CoV-2 and coronaviruses. Across the study: TCR beta CDR3s were sequenced after roughly 10-day antigen culture of PBMCs. No peptide or an HIV-1 Nef peptide pool served as negative control. The restricting HLA molecule for shared crossreactive spike epitopes was mapped.

Assay: immunoSEQ multiplex PCR; the TCRdb copy retains only in-frame clones and omits some. This table has approximately 19,000 clones, more than 60% appearing once. CD4+ T cells from unexposed donors were obtained before the COVID-19 pandemic (2011-2018). CD4+ T cells were isolated from the cells after around 9 days of culture. Cells permitting, SARS-CoV-2 S/N and four cold-coronavirus spikes were tested on unexposed-donor CD4+ T cells. This clone was observed a few times. Its cognate antigen is unknown. The CDR3 length is 14 residues. CDR1 and CDR2 (germline): MGHRA, YSYEKL. With 4 bases removed from V and 3 bases from J, the gap between germline ends came to 13 bases.

The rearrangement joins TRBV4-1 to TRBJ2-7, with D possibly being TRBD1 (5 bases). Sequenced sample: CD4+ T cells from PBMCs, cultured in vitro. The receptor was derived from a human donor in good health. CDR3 sequence: CASSPGGAVYEQYF. CDR3 bases: TGCGCCAGCAGCCCCGGTGGGGCCGTCTACGAGCAGTACTTC.